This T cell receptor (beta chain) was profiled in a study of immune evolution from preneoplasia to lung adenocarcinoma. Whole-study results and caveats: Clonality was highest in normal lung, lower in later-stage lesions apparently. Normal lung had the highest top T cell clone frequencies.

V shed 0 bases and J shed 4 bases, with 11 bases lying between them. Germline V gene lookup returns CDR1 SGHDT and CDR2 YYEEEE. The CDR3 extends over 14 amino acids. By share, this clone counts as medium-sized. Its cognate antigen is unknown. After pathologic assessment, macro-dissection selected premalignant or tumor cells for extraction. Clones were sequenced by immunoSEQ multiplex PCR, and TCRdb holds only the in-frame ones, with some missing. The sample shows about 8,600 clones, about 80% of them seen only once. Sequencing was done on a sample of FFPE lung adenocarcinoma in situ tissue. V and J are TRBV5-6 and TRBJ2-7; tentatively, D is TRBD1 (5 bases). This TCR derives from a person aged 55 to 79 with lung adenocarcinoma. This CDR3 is CASSLAEQEYEQYF. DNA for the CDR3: TGTGCCAGCAGCTTGGCGGAACAGGAATACGAGCAGTACTTC. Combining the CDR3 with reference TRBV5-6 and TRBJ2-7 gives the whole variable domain DAGVTQSPTHLIKTRGQQVTLRCSPKSGHDTVSWYQQALGQGPQFIFQYYEEEERQRGNFPDRFSGHQFPNYSSELNVNALLLGDSALYLCASSLAEQEYEQYFGPGTRLTVT.